This T cell receptor beta chain was captured by sequencing in a study of blood T cells in healthy people across ages. The study's findings and limits: Older individuals had lower TCR beta diversity per million T cells (the decline was roughly linear).

The use of a sample-barcoded 5' primer and a J-beta primer mix characterized a second PCR of about 6 to 11 cycles. All cDNA molecules were each tagged by a template-switch adaptor with 12 random nucleotides. TCRdb independently ran MiXCR on the 5' RACE reads; one entry per CDR3 protein. Of 550,000 to 650,000 distinct CDR3 sequences in the sample, about 30% were seen once. Remarks on this clonotype: Its matching antigen is unknown. One base away lies a much larger clone, so this may be a sequencing read error.

The sequence derives from an elderly woman in good health. Sequencing was carried out using blood.

CDR3 amino acids: CASSSFFGSEQYF. The CDR3 DNA follows: TGTGCCAGCAGTAGTTTTTTTGGTTCCGAGCAGTACTTC. V usage is TRBV6-6 and J usage is TRBJ2-5; the D is unclear. The DNA end favors TRBJ2-7, so the J call may be wrong. This CDR3 contains 13 residues. The germline V gene has CDR1 MNHNY and CDR2 SVGAGI (reference sequence).